Listed here is a single T cell receptor beta chain. Its antigen is as yet unknown. The data stem from a study of a mutant IDH1 vaccine in newly diagnosed glioma. Findings and limits, study-wide: Seemingly, pseudoprogression had no relation to changes in the top peripheral T cell clonotypes.

The table came from immunoSEQ multiplex PCR; TCRdb's copy has only in-frame clones and leaves some out. This repertoire shows tens of thousands of clones, just over 90% found once; its top ten account for 9.2%. From germline, CDR1 is SQVTM and CDR2 ANQGSEA. The junction had 11 bases not matched to a gene; V was cut back by 4 bases and J by 11 bases. This CDR3 has 13 amino acids. Specified time point: baseline, week 1 (first vaccination visit). The treatment is: pre-vaccination baseline after standard-of-care therapy. This sequence originates from a man under 40 with glioma. The specimen comprised PBMCs, sampled from a glioma patient treated with radiotherapy, temozolomide or both. The V call is TRBV29-1, the J call TRBJ2-3, with TRBD1 matching 8 bases. The CDR3 loop is CSVVGQGTDWQYF. DNA for the CDR3: TGCAGCGTTGTTGGACAGGGCACAGATTGGCAGTATTTT.